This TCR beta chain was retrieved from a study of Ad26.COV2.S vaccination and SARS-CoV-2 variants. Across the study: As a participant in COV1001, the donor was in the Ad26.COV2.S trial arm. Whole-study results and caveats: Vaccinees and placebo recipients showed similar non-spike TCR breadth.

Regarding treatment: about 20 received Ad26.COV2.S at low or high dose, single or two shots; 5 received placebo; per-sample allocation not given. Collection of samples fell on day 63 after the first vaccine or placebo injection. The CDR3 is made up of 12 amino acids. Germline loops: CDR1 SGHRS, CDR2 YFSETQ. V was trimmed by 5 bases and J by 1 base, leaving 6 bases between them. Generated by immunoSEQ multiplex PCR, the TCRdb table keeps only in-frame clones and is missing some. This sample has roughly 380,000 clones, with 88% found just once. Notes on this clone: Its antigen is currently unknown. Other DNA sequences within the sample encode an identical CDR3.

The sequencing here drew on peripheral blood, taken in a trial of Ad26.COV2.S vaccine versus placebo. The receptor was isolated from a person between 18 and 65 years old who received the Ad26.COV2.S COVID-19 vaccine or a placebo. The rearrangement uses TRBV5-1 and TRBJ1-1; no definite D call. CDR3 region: CASRSWNTEAFF. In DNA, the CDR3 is TGCGCCAGCAGAAGCTGGAACACTGAAGCTTTCTTT.